This TCR beta chain emerged from a study of response to subunit inactivated influenza vaccine. General study results and limits: Only a handful of new T cells, the authors suggested, are recruited with each seasonal influenza vaccination.

The sample holds many counts of this clonotype. What it binds is not known. The germline gives CDR1 SGHRS, CDR2 YFSETQ. The CDR3 contains 14 residues. V shed 3 bases and J shed 4 bases, with 10 bases lying between them. TCRdb re-called the RT-PCR reads with MiXCR, one entry per CDR3 protein. Here the sample spans 500,000 to 600,000 distinct CDR3 sequences, around 15% being singletons. The rearrangement uses TRBV5-1 and TRBJ1-4, with D possibly TRBD1 on 5 matching bases. The sample was PBMCs from blood, taken roughly 13 days after vaccination. The origin of this receptor is a man aged 50 or older who received an inactivated influenza vaccine. CDR3 in DNA: TGCGCCAGCAGCTCGGGACGGCGTAATGAAAAACTGTTTTTT. Translation gives CASSSGRRNEKLFF.